These 8 T cell receptor beta chains were all obtained from the same sample, sequenced in a study of blood T cell repertoires in COVID-19. The table came from immunoSEQ multiplex PCR; TCRdb's copy has only in-frame clones and leaves some out. The sample consists of tens of thousands of clones, around 92% of them appearing once. The specimen was peripheral blood. Receptors were obtained from a woman in her sixties or seventies with COVID-19, enrolled during active disease.

The chain is built from TRBV6-6 and TRBJ2-5; D might be TRBD1 (6 bases). V was shortened by 7 bases and J by 2 bases, with 14 bases between the two germline ends. This CDR3 spans 14 amino acids. Germline V CDR1 and CDR2: MNHNY, SVGAGI (reference sequence). The CDR3 DNA reads as TGTGCCAGCAACAAAGGTCAGGGGCAAGAGACCCAGTACTTC. Amino acids: CASNKGQGQETQYF.

The chain employs TRBV15 and TRBJ2-2; D may be TRBD1 (6 bases). V was shortened by 4 bases and J by 5 bases, with 14 bases between the two germline ends. This CDR3 region has 15 residues. Germline CDR1 and CDR2: LNHNV and YYDKDF (reference sequence). CDR3 coding DNA: TGTGCCACCAGCAATGAGGGGGTATCGACCGGGGAGCTGTTTTTT. It codes for CATSNEGVSTGELFF.

J is TRBJ1-2 and V is TRBV2; 7 bases are a match to TRBD1. Germline values: CDR1 SNHLY, CDR2 FYNNEI. Trimming cost V 10 bases and J 5 bases; bases outside gene matches: 7. This CDR3 comprises 12 residues. CDR3 sequence (DNA): TGTGCCACCGGGACAGAACCTTATGGCTACACCTTC. Its translation is CATGTEPYGYTF.

J is TRBJ1-4 and V is TRBV7-3, with D perhaps TRBD1 (5 bases). Germline V gene sequence: CDR1 SGHTA, CDR2 FQGTGA. The ends were cut back, 2 bases at V and 2 bases at J, with 15 bases in the middle. The CDR3 sequence is 17 residues long. The DNA of the CDR3 is TGTGCCAGCAGCTTACCCATCATGACAGACACTAATGAAAAACTGTTTTTT. Protein product: CASSLPIMTDTNEKLFF.

This clone has only one observation. The rearrangement joins TRBV24-1 to TRBJ2-7; TRBD2 is a possible D gene (7 bases). CDR1 is KGHDR, CDR2 SFDVKD, per germline. V dropped 3 bases and J dropped 6 bases, with 14 bases sitting between them. The CDR3 runs to 14 residues. The DNA for the CDR3 is TGTGCCACCAGTGATGGACGGGGAGGGGGCGAGCAGTACTTC. Its protein is CATSDGRGGGEQYF.

This clone was detected once. The chain couples TRBV12-1 to TRBJ1-5; the table assigns TRBD1, which was not confirmed against the DNA. TRBV12-1 is tagged as a pseudogene. The CDR3 length is 14 residues. The CDR3 DNA is TGTGCCAGCAGCCAGACAGCGCGCAATCAGCCCCAGCATTTT. Encoded protein: CASSQTARNQPQHF.

The rearrangement uses TRBV5-1 and TRBJ2-1; 8 positions agree with TRBD2. V dropped 4 bases and J dropped 7; count of bases not matched to a gene: 7. Looked up from germline, CDR1 is SGHRS and CDR2 is YFSETQ. The CDR3 runs to 14 residues. CDR3: CASSLGTSHNEQFF. CDR3 bases: TGCGCCAGCAGCCTCGGGACTAGTCATAATGAGCAGTTCTTC.

This chain connects TRBV2 to TRBJ2-5; 7 bases line up with TRBD1. CDR3 size: 15 residues. The ends lost 2 bases at V and 2 bases at J; junction bases unmatched: 5. The germline gives CDR1 SNHLY, CDR2 FYNNEI. The CDR3 nucleotides read TGTGCCAGCAGTGAACGAGAGACAGGGCAAGAGACCCAGTACTTC. It yields the protein CASSERETGQETQYF.